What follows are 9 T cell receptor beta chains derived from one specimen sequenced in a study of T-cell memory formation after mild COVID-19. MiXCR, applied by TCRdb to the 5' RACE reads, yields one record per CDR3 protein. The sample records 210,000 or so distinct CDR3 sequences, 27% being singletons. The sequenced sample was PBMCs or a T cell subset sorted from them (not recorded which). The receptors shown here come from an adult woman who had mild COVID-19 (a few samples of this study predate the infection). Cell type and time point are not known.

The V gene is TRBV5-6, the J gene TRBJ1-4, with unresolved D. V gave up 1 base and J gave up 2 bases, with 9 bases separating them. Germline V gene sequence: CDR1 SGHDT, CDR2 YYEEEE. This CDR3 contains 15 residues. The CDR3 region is CASSLFRATNEKLFF. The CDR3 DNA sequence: TGTGCCAGCAGCTTGTTTAGGGCCACTAATGAAAAACTGTTTTTT.

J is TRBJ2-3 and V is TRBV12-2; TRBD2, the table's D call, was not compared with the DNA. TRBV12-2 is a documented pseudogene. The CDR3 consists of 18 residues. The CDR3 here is CASRLAWDKRGGTDTQYF. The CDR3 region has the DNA TGTGCAAGTCGCTTAGCGTGGGACAAGCGGGGCGGCACAGATACGCAGTATTTT.

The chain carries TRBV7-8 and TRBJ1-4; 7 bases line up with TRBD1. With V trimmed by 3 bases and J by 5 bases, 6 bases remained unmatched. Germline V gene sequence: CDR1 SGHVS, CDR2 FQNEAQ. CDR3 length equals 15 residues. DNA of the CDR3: TGTGCCAGCAGCTTTTACAGGGGTGTAAATGAAAAACTGTTTTTT. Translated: CASSFYRGVNEKLFF. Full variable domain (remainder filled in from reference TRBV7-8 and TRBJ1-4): GAGVSQSPRYKVAKRGQDVALRCDPISGHVSLFWYQQALGQGPEFLTYFQNEAQLDKSGLPSDRFFAERPEGSVSTLKIQRTQQEDSAVYLCASSFYRGVNEKLFFGSGTQLSVL.

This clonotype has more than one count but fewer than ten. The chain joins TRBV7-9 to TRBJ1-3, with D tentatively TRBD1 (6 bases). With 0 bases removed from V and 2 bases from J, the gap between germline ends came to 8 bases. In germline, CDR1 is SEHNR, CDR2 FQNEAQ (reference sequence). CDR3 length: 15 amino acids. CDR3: CASSLAGATGNTIYF. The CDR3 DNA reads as TGTGCCAGCAGCTTAGCGGGGGCGACTGGAAACACCATATATTTT.

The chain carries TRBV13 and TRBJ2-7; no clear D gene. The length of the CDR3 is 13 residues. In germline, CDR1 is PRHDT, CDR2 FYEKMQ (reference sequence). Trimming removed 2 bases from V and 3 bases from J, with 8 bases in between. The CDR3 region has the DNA TGTGCCAGCAGCTTACACGCTCTCTACGAGCAGTACTTC. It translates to CASSLHALYEQYF. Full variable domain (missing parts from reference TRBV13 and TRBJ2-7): AAGVIQSPRHLIKEKRETATLKCYPIPRHDTVYWYQQGPGQDPQFLISFYEKMQSDKGSIPDRFSAQQFSDYHSELNMSSLELGDSALYFCASSLHALYEQYFGPGTRLTVT.

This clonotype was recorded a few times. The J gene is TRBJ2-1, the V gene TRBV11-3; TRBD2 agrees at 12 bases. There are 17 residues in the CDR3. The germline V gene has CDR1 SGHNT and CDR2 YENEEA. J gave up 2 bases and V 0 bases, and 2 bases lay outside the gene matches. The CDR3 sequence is CASSLEASGGAYNEQFF. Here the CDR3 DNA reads TGTGCCAGCAGCTTAGAGGCTAGCGGGGGGGCCTACAATGAGCAGTTCTTC.

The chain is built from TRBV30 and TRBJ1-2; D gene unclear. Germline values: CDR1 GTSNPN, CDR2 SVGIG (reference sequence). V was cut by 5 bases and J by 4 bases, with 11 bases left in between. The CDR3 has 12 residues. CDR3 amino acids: CAWLVSSYGYTF. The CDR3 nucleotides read TGTGCCTGGTTGGTGTCTTCCTATGGCTACACCTTC.

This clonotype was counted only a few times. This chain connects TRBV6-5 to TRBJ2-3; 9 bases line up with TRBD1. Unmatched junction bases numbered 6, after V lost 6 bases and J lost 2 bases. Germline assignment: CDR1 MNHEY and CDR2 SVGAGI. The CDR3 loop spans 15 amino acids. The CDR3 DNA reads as TGTGCCAGCAGGACCGGGACAGGGCACACAGATACGCAGTATTTT. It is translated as CASRTGTGHTDTQYF.

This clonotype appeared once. CDR3: CASSPRLAPGELFF. The CDR3 DNA sequence: TGTGCCAGCAGCCCTAGACTAGCACCCGGGGAGCTGTTTTTT. The chain has TRBV11-3 and TRBJ2-2, with 7 bases matching TRBD2. Germline values: CDR1 SGHNT, CDR2 YENEEA. V lost 5 bases, J lost 6 bases, and 6 bases stayed unmatched. The CDR3 has 14 residues.